This TCR beta chain was identified in a study of T-cell memory formation after mild COVID-19. General study points: Balance between CD4 and CD8 was seen in clones contracting day 15 to 85, and a CD4+ lean was seen in later expanders.

Details on this clonotype: The antigen is undetermined.

Each CDR3 protein is one row after TCRdb ran MiXCR on the 5' RACE reads. This table has around 310,000 distinct CDR3 sequences, 20% to 25% appearing once. Germline CDR1 and CDR2: SQVTM and ANQGSEA. The CDR3 has 12 residues. V lost 3 bases and J lost 2, with 8 bases in between. The sequence was collected from a young man who had mild COVID-19 (a few samples of this study predate the infection). Cell type and time point are not known. The sequencing sample was made of PBMCs or a T cell subset sorted from them (not recorded which). The chain recombines TRBV29-1 with TRBJ2-7; D possibly corresponds to TRBD1 (5 bases). The chain's CDR3 is CSVDQGTYEQYF. The CDR3 region has the DNA TGCAGCGTTGATCAGGGCACCTACGAGCAGTACTTC.